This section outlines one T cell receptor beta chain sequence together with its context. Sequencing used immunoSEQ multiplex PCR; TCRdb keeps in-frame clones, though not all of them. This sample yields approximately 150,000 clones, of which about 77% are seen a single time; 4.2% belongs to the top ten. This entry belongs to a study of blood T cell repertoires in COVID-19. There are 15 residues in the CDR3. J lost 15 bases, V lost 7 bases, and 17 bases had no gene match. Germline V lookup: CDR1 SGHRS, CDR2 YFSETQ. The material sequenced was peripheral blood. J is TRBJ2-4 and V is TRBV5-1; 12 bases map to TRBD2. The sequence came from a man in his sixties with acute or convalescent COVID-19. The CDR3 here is CASGSGTSGLGGPYF. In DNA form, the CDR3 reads TGCGCCAGCGGATCCGGGACTAGCGGGCTCGGAGGGCCGTACTTC.